The clone carrying this T cell receptor (beta chain) is a singleton in its sample. The length of the CDR3 is 17 residues. Germline-derived CDR1 and CDR2 are SGHRS and YFSETQ. V was pared by 2 bases and J by 6 bases, with 13 bases of the junction left unmatched. The sample comes from a study of blood T cell repertoires in COVID-19. Study overall: The United States, Italy and Spain supplied acute and convalescent COVID-19 samples. Sources were T cells, B-cell-depleted T cells, or PBMCs; the material itself was cDNA or gDNA.

Original handling: Scientists estimated how many nucleated cells there were by amplifying reference gene primers. Produced via immunoSEQ multiplex PCR; TCRdb's table is partial and in-frame only. V and J calls and clone size are copied from that table; D and trimming were computed from the DNA. The data show tens of thousands of clones, roughly 80% seen once. The sample consisted of peripheral blood. J is TRBJ2-5 and V is TRBV5-1, with 10 bases lining up with TRBD1. This clonotype originated in a human donor in a cohort sampled during active COVID-19. The chain's CDR3 is CASSFRGQGPEGKTQYF. CDR3 coding DNA: TGCGCCAGCAGCTTCAGGGGACAGGGGCCCGAAGGGAAGACCCAGTACTTC. The whole variable domain, filled in from reference TRBV5-1 and TRBJ2-5, reads KAGVTQTPRYLIKTRGQQVTLSCSPISGHRSVSWYQQTPGQGLQFLFEYFSETQRNKGNFPGRFSGRQFSNSRSEMNVSTLELGDSALYLCASSFRGQGPEGKTQYFGPGTRLLVL.